The following is a T cell receptor (beta chain) sequence with its context. The antigen remains unidentified. Clones were read by immunoSEQ multiplex PCR, and TCRdb kept only the in-frame ones, dropping some. Of around 59,000 clones in the sample, roughly 80% were seen once. Before any sequencing was done, the ViraFEST assay used viral peptide pools to expand antigen-specific CD4+ T cells. Subsequent to a culture period of about nine days, CD4+ T cells were isolated. Each participant was administered two doses of either the BNT162b2 or the mRNA-1273 vaccine. Half-medium exchanges with IL-2 medium took place on days 3 and 7. The J segment lost 4 bases and the V segment lost 4 bases, leaving 6 bases of the junction unmatched. The CDR3 is 14 residues long. Per germline, CDR1 SGHDN and CDR2 FVKESK. This sample was included in a study of vaccination effects on CD4 cells after COVID-19.

The origin of this receptor is a human donor who received a COVID-19 vaccine. The J gene is TRBJ1-1, the V gene TRBV14; 7 nucleotides match TRBD1. Sample: CD4+ T cells from PBMCs cultured with HCoV-OC43 spike peptides, taken after COVID-19 vaccination. Regarding subset: HCoV-OC43 spike overlapping peptide pool stimulation. The CDR3 loop reads CASSPGTDGTEAFF. The CDR3 DNA sequence: TGTGCCAGCAGCCCAGGGACAGATGGCACTGAAGCTTTCTTT.